This note documents a single T cell receptor (beta chain) sequence. Its cognate antigen is unknown. The table came from immunoSEQ multiplex PCR; TCRdb's copy has only in-frame clones and leaves some out. This sample yields about 80,000 clones, of which around nine tenths are seen a single time; around 20% belongs to the top ten. This sample was taken from a study of identifying expanded T cells in peripheral blood. Overall study findings and caveats: Clone count variance between roughly 2-week samples rose with total template count. Over about two and four weeks, about 15 and 19 clones changed, versus approximately 1.1 between replicates.

Collection occurred without any documented infections or immune events in donors. Germline V gene data show CDR1 as LNHDA and CDR2 as SQIVND (reference sequence). There are 12 residues in the CDR3. V lost 0 bases and J lost 2, with 0 bases in between. The sequence was obtained from a person between 18 and 75 years old in good health. The chain couples TRBV19 to TRBJ2-3, with D uncertain. The sequenced sample was blood. CDR3 nucleotide sequence: TGTGCCAGTAGTATAGACACAGATACGCAGTATTTT. As protein: CASSIDTDTQYF.